The 20 T cell receptor beta chains given below trace back to one sample, sequenced in a study of CD8 T cells in ankylosing spondylitis. TCRdb reanalysed the 5' RACE reads using MiXCR and keeps one entry per CDR3 protein. The sample carries 250,000 to 400,000 distinct CDR3 sequences, 11% recorded once. Material: blood, either unsorted or a sorted T cell fraction (not recorded which). The receptors stem from a female donor with ankylosing spondylitis or in good health (not recorded which).

As for this clonotype: Because the CDR3's place on the DNA is in doubt, the DNA is left out and the CDR3 is given as listed by TCRdb. The chain links TRBV3-1 to TRBJ2-2; the D call in the table, TRBD1, was not verified against the DNA. Germline CDR1 is LGHDT and CDR2 is YNNKEL (reference sequence). The CDR3 length equals 15 residues, ends included. The CDR3 reads CASSQVGGGIGEPFF.

This clonotype appeared a few times. This chain connects TRBV10-3 to TRBJ2-7; 8 nucleotides match TRBD1. V was clipped by 5 bases and J by 2 bases; unmatched bases: 14. Germline values: CDR1 ENHRY, CDR2 SYGVKD. CDR3 length: 17 residues. The CDR3 here is CAISHPPAGTGAYEQYF. In DNA form, the CDR3 reads TGTGCCATCAGTCATCCCCCAGCCGGGACAGGAGCCTACGAGCAGTACTTC.

Many counts were recorded for this clonotype. V and J are TRBV5-1 and TRBJ1-2, with a possible D match to TRBD1 (6 bases). CDR1 is SGHRS and CDR2 is YFSETQ in the germline V gene. This CDR3 is 14 amino acids long. The germline V and J ends were trimmed by 2 bases and 2 bases, with 10 bases remaining between them. The CDR3 nucleotides are TGCGCCAGCAGCTTCGGGGGCTTAAACTATGGCTACACCTTC. Translation: CASSFGGLNYGYTF.

This clonotype occurred many times. The chain joins TRBV10-3 to TRBJ2-1; TRBD2 agrees at 10 bases. This CDR3 comprises 16 residues. V dropped 2 bases and J dropped 6; count of bases not matched to a gene: 7. Germline CDR1 is ENHRY and CDR2 is SYGVKD. The CDR3 reads CAISERSSGGGNEQFF. CDR3 nucleotide sequence: TGTGCCATCAGTGAGAGGTCTAGCGGGGGAGGCAATGAGCAGTTCTTC.

This clonotype was observed at least ten times. The chain has TRBV27 and TRBJ2-4; D unclear. Germline assignment: CDR1 MNHEY and CDR2 SMNVEV (reference sequence). V dropped 3 bases and J dropped 0 bases, with 9 bases sitting between them. The CDR3 consists of 15 residues. CDR3 in amino acids: CASSLRIGAKNIQYF. For the CDR3, the DNA is TGTGCCAGCAGTTTGAGGATCGGAGCCAAAAACATTCAGTACTTC.

This clonotype was counted a few times. V usage is TRBV5-1 and J usage is TRBJ2-2; 11 nucleotides agree with TRBD1. This CDR3 has 16 residues. V dropped 4 bases and J dropped 4; count of bases not matched to a gene: 6. Germline CDR1 reads SGHRS; CDR2 reads YFSETQ. CDR3: CASSPAGQGVTGELFF. CDR3 nucleotide sequence: TGCGCCAGCAGCCCTGCGGGACAGGGGGTCACCGGGGAGCTGTTTTTT.

This clonotype was seen at least ten times. The rearrangement joins TRBV12-3 or TRBV12-4 to TRBJ2-7; 8 nucleotides line up with TRBD1. Losses at the gene ends were 6 bases for V and 6 bases for J; bases not matched to a gene: 1. The CDR3 length is 11 residues. The CDR3 here is CASSDRGEQYF. Written as DNA, the CDR3 is TGTGCCAGCAGCGACAGGGGCGAGCAGTACTTC.

This clonotype was seen at least ten times. In DNA form, the CDR3 reads TGTGCCAGCAGCCTCGTCCCAGCAGGACTCTCTGGGGCCAACGTCCTGACTTTC. Its protein is CASSLVPAGLSGANVLTF. This chain joins TRBV11-2 and TRBJ2-6; a possible D gene is TRBD2 (5 bases). Germline CDR1 is SGHAT and CDR2 is FQNNGV. The CDR3 sequence is 18 residues long. The V and J ends lost 5 bases and 0 bases respectively, with 17 bases between them.

This clonotype has ten or more counts. The chain links TRBV28 to TRBJ1-1; D is uncertain. Germline lookup yields CDR1 MDHEN and CDR2 SYDVKM. Trimming shortened V by 2 bases and J by 5 bases, and 18 bases separated the two germline ends. There are 16 residues in the CDR3. The CDR3 loop reads CASSLGLGGELTEAFF. The CDR3, as DNA: TGTGCCAGCAGTTTAGGGTTGGGCGGGGAACTAACTGAAGCTTTCTTT.

This clonotype was observed a handful of times. The V gene is TRBV4-2, the J gene TRBJ1-2; 7 bases match TRBD1. Germline CDR1 is LGHNA and CDR2 is YNFKEQ. The CDR3 contains 16 residues. V lost 3 bases, J lost 4 bases, and 11 bases stayed unmatched. CDR3 protein: CASSHGMGDRAYGYTF. The CDR3 DNA is TGTGCCAGCAGCCATGGCATGGGAGACAGGGCCTATGGCTACACCTTC.

In its sample, this clonotype was seen a few times. This chain links TRBV7-8 with TRBJ2-7, with 8 positions matching TRBD1. The germline gives CDR1 SGHVS, CDR2 FQNEAQ. Trimming removed 7 bases from V and 1 base from J; junction bases left unmatched: 12. The CDR3 sequence is 16 residues long. The CDR3 bases are TGTGCCAGCATGCTAACCCGGGACAGGTTTTCCTACGAGCAGTACTTC. Translating it yields CASMLTRDRFSYEQYF.

This clonotype occurred many times. The chain links TRBV10-3 to TRBJ2-2; possibly TRBD1 or TRBD2 for D (5 bases each). The CDR3 runs 14 residues. Trimming stripped 4 bases from V and 6 bases from J, with 12 bases between. Germline assignment: CDR1 ENHRY and CDR2 SYGVKD. Here the CDR3 DNA reads TGTGCCATCAGTGTGGGACCCGCCGCCGGGGAGCTGTTTTTT. As protein: CAISVGPAAGELFF.

Ten or more counts support this clonotype. The chain carries TRBV5-1 and TRBJ2-1, with 9 bases fitting TRBD1. The V segment lost 2 bases and the J segment 3 bases; nucleotides outside the gene matches: 9. The CDR3 loop spans 17 amino acids. Germline V gene data show CDR1 as SGHRS and CDR2 as YFSETQ. CDR3 sequence (DNA): TGCGCCAGCAGCTTTGACGTTGGGACAGGGTACTACAATGAGCAGTTCTTC. It specifies CASSFDVGTGYYNEQFF.

The genes are TRBV5-5 and TRBJ2-1; tentative D call: TRBD2 (6 bases). Germline V gene sequence: CDR1 SGHKS, CDR2 YYEKEE (reference sequence). The germline V and J ends were trimmed by 10 bases and 1 base, with 15 bases remaining between them. This CDR3 comprises 14 residues. The CDR3 nucleotides read TGTGCCTCCGGGGGACCTTCTTCCTACAATGAGCAGTTCTTC. The encoded protein is CASGGPSSYNEQFF.

This clonotype was detected ten times or more. The J gene is TRBJ1-5, the V gene TRBV20-1; D remains ambiguous. The germline CDR1 and CDR2 sequences are DFQATT and SNEGSKA (reference sequence). V was cut by 0 bases and J by 3 bases, with 6 bases left in between. The length of the CDR3 is 13 residues. This CDR3 is CSARDFANQPQHF. The DNA for the CDR3 is TGCAGTGCTAGAGATTTTGCCAATCAGCCCCAGCATTTT.

This clonotype was seen repeatedly, ten times or more. The J gene is TRBJ1-6, the V gene TRBV5-6; no clear D. This CDR3 contains 13 residues. Germline V gene lookup returns CDR1 SGHDT and CDR2 YYEEEE. The V end was cut by 9 bases, the J end by 1 base, with 8 bases between. CDR3 amino acids: CANSRSYNSPLHF. The CDR3 DNA reads TGTGCCAACTCGAGATCCTATAATTCACCCCTCCACTTT.

This clonotype occurred many times. J is TRBJ2-5 and V is TRBV20-1; either TRBD1 or TRBD2 may supply D (6 bases each). This CDR3 spans 15 amino acids. CDR1 and CDR2 (germline): DFQATT, SNEGSKA (reference sequence). V gave up 0 bases and J gave up 5 bases, with 16 bases separating them. CDR3 nucleotides: TGCAGTGCTAGAGATATACAGGGAGGTGGGGAGACCCAGTACTTC. It yields the protein CSARDIQGGGETQYF.

Many counts were recorded for this clonotype. V is TRBV20-1 and J is TRBJ1-5; possible D gene TRBD1, 6 bases. The V gene lost 3 bases and the J gene lost 3 bases, with 12 bases spanning the gap. Germline CDR1 and CDR2: DFQATT and SNEGSKA (reference sequence). The CDR3 runs to 14 residues. This CDR3 reads CSASSQGPNQPQHF. CDR3 nucleotides: TGCAGTGCTAGTTCCCAGGGGCCCAATCAGCCCCAGCATTTT.

The chain links TRBV20-1 to TRBJ1-5; a possible D gene is TRBD1 (5 bases). Between the trimmed V and J ends, which lost 5 bases and 7 bases, there was a span of 12 bases. The CDR3 totals 12 residues. CDR1 is DFQATT, CDR2 SNEGSKA, per germline (reference sequence). The CDR3 bases are TGCAGTGCTGGAGGGACGAAGCAGCCCCAGCATTTT. Protein product: CSAGGTKQPQHF.

This clonotype turned up a few times. J is TRBJ2-3 and V is TRBV2, with 8 bases lining up with TRBD2. The CDR3 is 14 amino acids. V lost 11 bases to trimming and J lost 0 bases; unmatched junction nucleotides: 7. The germline gives CDR1 SNHLY, CDR2 FYNNEI. CDR3 region: CASFRGGSTDTQYF. The CDR3 coding sequence is TGTGCCTCTTTCCGGGGGGGAAGCACAGATACGCAGTATTTT.